This T cell receptor beta chain was retrieved from a study of response to subunit inactivated influenza vaccine. About this clonotype: What it binds is unknown.

TCRdb redid the calling of the RT-PCR reads with MiXCR, one entry per CDR3 protein. The sample holds hundreds of thousands of distinct CDR3 sequences, approximately 15% seen once. This CDR3 is 14 amino acids long. Trimming stripped 0 bases from V and 3 bases from J, with 12 bases between. From germline, CDR1 is DFQATT and CDR2 SNEGSKA (reference sequence). The study's findings and limits: Each seasonal flu vaccination may recruit only limited new T cells, authors suggested.

The sequence derives from a man aged 50-60 years who received an inactivated influenza vaccine. The sample in question was PBMCs from blood, obtained around two weeks before vaccination. The chain is built from TRBV20-1 and TRBJ2-7, with D uncertain. The CDR3 region is CSARDPALGYEQYF. CDR3 nucleotides: TGCAGTGCTAGAGATCCTGCTTTGGGCTACGAGCAGTACTTC.